This TCR beta chain was observed in a study of Ad26.COV2.S vaccination and SARS-CoV-2 variants. Indicated treatment: some 19 received Ad26.COV2.S at low or high dose, single or two shots; 5 received placebo; per-sample allocation not given. Material that was analyzed had been drawn on day 63 after the first vaccine or placebo injection. This clone appeared once. The protocol was immunoSEQ multiplex PCR, while the TCRdb copy is restricted to in-frame clones and leaves out a portion. The data show approximately 480,000 clones, 87% seen once. Trimming shortened V by 2 bases and J by 6 bases, and 14 bases separated the two germline ends. The CDR3 covers 13 residues. Germline loops: CDR1 GTSNPN, CDR2 SVGIG (reference sequence).

The sequencing used peripheral blood, collected in a trial of Ad26.COV2.S vaccine versus placebo. The genes are TRBV30 and TRBJ2-7; the D gene is possibly TRBD2 (5 bases). The TCR sequence derives from a person aged 18-65 years who received the Ad26.COV2.S COVID-19 vaccine or a placebo. The CDR3 here is CAWSPRRGSEQYF. CDR3 bases: TGTGCCTGGAGTCCCAGACGAGGGTCCGAGCAGTACTTC.